The clone carrying this T cell receptor (beta chain) came up many times. Its specificity is unknown. The sample originates from a study of early T cells in non-severe SARS-CoV-2 infection. TCRdb used MiXCR to reprocess the 5' RACE reads, holding one entry per CDR3 protein. The sample has more than 25,000 distinct CDR3 sequences; around 5.7% are singletons. V dropped 6 bases and J dropped 3; count of bases not matched to a gene: 8. CDR1 and CDR2 from the germline V gene are LGHNA and YSLEER. The CDR3 is made up of 15 amino acids. Study-level results: Using VDJdb, the matching emphasized anti-spike CD8 responses while missing private and CD4 specificities.

Source material: whole blood. The rearrangement links TRBV4-3 to TRBJ2-3; 8 bases match TRBD1. The sequence was collected from an adult who was a healthcare worker with PCR-confirmed SARS-CoV-2 infection or an uninfected control (not recorded which). For the CDR3, the DNA is TGCGCCAGCAGTACAGGGGGAGGACTAACAGATACGCAGTATTTT. Translating it yields CASSTGGGLTDTQYF.